This TCR beta chain was sequenced during a study of CD8+ T cells in alopecia areata. General study points: Persistence during tofacitinib was seen for many expanded lesional clones in scalp and blood.

The treatment was: oral pan-JAK inhibitor, 5-10 mg twice daily. Patients with alopecia areata provided lesional scalp punch biopsies as well as peripheral blood. Germline-derived CDR1 and CDR2 are SGDLS and YYNGEE. The CDR3 consists of 17 residues. The trim removed 6 bases at V and 3 bases at J, leaving 14 bases unmatched. Worth noting for this clone: The target antigen is unknown.

RNA was extracted and reverse transcribed into cDNA as the sequencing template. Only in-frame clones appear in the TCRdb table, and some are missing; sequencing was by immunoSEQ multiplex PCR. The sample has about 190,000 clones, less than 65% seen once. Specimen: CD4+ T cells sorted from blood, collected at week 4, from a patient treated with tofacitinib. This TCR was recovered from a human donor with alopecia areata. The rearrangement links TRBV9 to TRBJ2-2, with 7 bases matching TRBD1. The CDR3 DNA reads as TGTGCCAGCACCAACTTACCCGGACAGGACCACACCGGGGAGCTGTTTTTT. Its translation is CASTNLPGQDHTGELFF. The whole variable domain, filled in from reference TRBV9 and TRBJ2-2, reads DSGVTQTPKHLITATGQRVTLRCSPRSGDLSVYWYQQSLDQGLQFLIQYYNGEERAKGNILERFSAQQFPDLHSELNLSSLELGDSALYFCASTNLPGQDHTGELFFGEGSRLTVL.